One and the same sample provided the 30 T cell receptor beta chains below, sequenced in a study of blood T cell repertoires in COVID-19. The protocol was immunoSEQ multiplex PCR, while the TCRdb copy is restricted to in-frame clones and leaves out a portion. The sample carries tens of thousands of clones, around 91% recorded once. Sample: peripheral blood. These receptors were obtained from a man in his 70s with active or convalescent COVID-19.

This chain uses TRBV19 with TRBJ1-2; a weak D match, TRBD1 (6 bases). The germline gives CDR1 LNHDA, CDR2 SQIVND (reference sequence). V was shortened by 6 bases and J by 6 bases, with 17 bases between the two germline ends. There are 14 residues in the CDR3. CDR3 bases: TGTGCCAGTAGGCCCAGGGTCACAGGGCATGGCTACACCTTC. It yields the protein CASRPRVTGHGYTF.

The J gene is TRBJ1-2, the V gene TRBV19, with a tentative D call TRBD1 (5 bases). Trimming removed 6 bases at V and 8 bases at J, with 22 bases between. The CDR3 is made up of 15 amino acids. Germline V gives CDR1 LNHDA, CDR2 SQIVND (reference sequence). The CDR3 region is CASSRLLGGSQGYTF. The CDR3 DNA follows: TGTGCCAGTAGCAGGCTGCTGGGGGGATCTCAAGGCTACACCTTC.

A remark on this clone: The sample has other DNA sequences that encode this CDR3 too. This chain connects TRBV3-1 (or the pseudogene TRBV3-2) to TRBJ2-3; 13 bases are a match to TRBD2. The CDR3 is 16 amino acids. The germline V gene has CDR1 LGHDT and CDR2 YNNKEL (reference sequence). With 6 bases clipped from V and 6 bases from J, the junction kept 9 bases outside the gene matches. CDR3 coding DNA: TGTGCCAGCAGTCATACTAGCGGGGGGGTATACGATACGCAGTATTTT. Translating gives CASSHTSGGVYDTQYF.

This clone was counted between two and nine times. The chain has TRBV12-3 or TRBV12-4 and TRBJ1-2; D unclear. The CDR3 covers 13 residues. Trimming removed 3 bases from V and 0 bases from J, with 5 bases in between. CDR3 sequence (DNA): TGTGCCAGCAGTTTGGCCCCTAACTATGGCTACACCTTC. This codes for CASSLAPNYGYTF.

This chain joins TRBV4-2 and TRBJ1-5; D gene ambiguous. The CDR3 contains 13 residues. The germline CDR1 and CDR2 sequences are LGHNA and YNFKEQ. V was cut by 4 bases and J by 4 bases, with 8 bases left in between. DNA for the CDR3: TGTGCCAGCAGCCCCGAGTTAAATCAGCCCCAGCATTTT. This encodes CASSPELNQPQHF.

J is TRBJ2-7 and V is TRBV19; 8 positions match TRBD1. After removal of 6 bases from V and 3 bases from J, the junction contained 10 bases not matched to a gene. The CDR3 length is 15 residues. Germline-derived CDR1 and CDR2 are LNHDA and SQIVND (reference sequence). CDR3 protein: CASSETGAAVYEQYF. CDR3 in DNA: TGTGCCAGTAGCGAGACAGGGGCCGCCGTCTACGAGCAGTACTTC.

This clone came up once. V and J are TRBV2 and TRBJ1-6; TRBD1 agrees at 11 bases. The CDR3 sequence is 14 residues long. V was pared by 8 bases and J by 10 bases, with 7 bases of the junction left unmatched. From germline, CDR1 is SNHLY and CDR2 FYNNEI. CDR3 protein: CASGSGQGVSPLHF. In DNA form, the CDR3 reads TGTGCCAGCGGGTCGGGACAGGGGGTATCACCCCTCCACTTT.

The chain links TRBV28 to TRBJ1-2; 7 bases match TRBD1. This CDR3 has 15 amino acids. The J segment lost 4 bases and the V segment lost 5 bases, leaving 10 bases of the junction unmatched. CDR1 and CDR2 (germline): MDHEN, SYDVKM. The DNA for the CDR3 is TGTGCCAGCAGTCCCCGCCGAGGGGGCCCCTATGGCTACACCTTC. Its protein is CASSPRRGGPYGYTF.

CDR3 in DNA: TGTGCCTGGAAAGCTGTACAAGAGACCCAGTACTTC. Its translation: CAWKAVQETQYF. The genes are TRBV30 and TRBJ2-5; D is unresolved. The CDR3 runs 12 residues. V was shortened by 4 bases and J by 2 bases, with 8 bases between the two germline ends. Germline assignment: CDR1 GTSNPN and CDR2 SVGIG (reference sequence).

This clone showed up just a few times. The gene calls are TRBV7-9 and TRBJ2-5, with TRBD2 matching 10 bases. This CDR3 spans 16 amino acids. Trimming cost V 4 bases and J 4 bases; bases outside gene matches: 9. Germline V gene sequence: CDR1 SEHNR, CDR2 FQNEAQ (reference sequence). The CDR3 DNA follows: TGTGCCAGCAGCTCCCTGAGCGGGGGGGCGAGAGAGACCCAGTACTTC. It is translated as CASSSLSGGARETQYF.

V is TRBV7-8 and J is TRBJ1-2, with 8 bases matching TRBD1. The CDR3 has 15 amino acids. CDR1 SGHVS and CDR2 FQNEAQ come from the germline V gene. The V segment lost 5 bases and the J segment 3 bases; nucleotides outside the gene matches: 8. This chain's CDR3 is CASSLIDRGYYGYTF. DNA for the CDR3: TGTGCCAGCAGCCTCATAGACAGGGGTTACTATGGCTACACCTTC.

V gene TRBV7-8 combines with J gene TRBJ2-7; perhaps TRBD1 as D (5 bases). The CDR3 length is 14 residues. V lost 0 bases, J lost 4 bases, and 10 bases lay in between. Germline-derived CDR1 and CDR2 are SGHVS and FQNEAQ. CDR3 bases: TGTGCCAGCAGCTTAGCCAGGGAAGGGTACGAGCAGTACTTC. Translation gives CASSLAREGYEQYF.

The J gene is TRBJ2-1, the V gene TRBV5-1; D is unresolved. CDR3 length: 13 residues. Germline values: CDR1 SGHRS, CDR2 YFSETQ. V was trimmed by 2 bases and J by 5 bases, leaving 8 bases between them. The CDR3 sequence is CASSFSENNEQFF. CDR3 bases: TGCGCCAGCAGCTTTTCCGAGAACAATGAGCAGTTCTTC. Full variable domain (outside the CDR3, taken from reference TRBV5-1 and TRBJ2-1): KAGVTQTPRYLIKTRGQQVTLSCSPISGHRSVSWYQQTPGQGLQFLFEYFSETQRNKGNFPGRFSGRQFSNSRSEMNVSTLELGDSALYLCASSFSENNEQFFGPGTRLTVL.

The genes are TRBV19 and TRBJ2-3, with TRBD2 matching 11 bases. Germline V gene data show CDR1 as LNHDA and CDR2 as SQIVND (reference sequence). V dropped 3 bases and J dropped 0; count of bases not matched to a gene: 8. The length of the CDR3 is 18 residues. CDR3 loop: CASSIRASGGRSTDTQYF. CDR3 DNA sequence: TGTGCCAGTAGTATTAGGGCTAGCGGGGGGCGTAGCACAGATACGCAGTATTTT.

This chain connects TRBV12-3 or TRBV12-4 to TRBJ1-2; TRBD1 agrees at 7 bases. V shed 5 bases, J shed 8 bases, and the junction held 8 bases outside the gene matches. This CDR3 spans 13 amino acids. CDR3 in DNA: TGTGCCAGCAGTAGACAGGGATGGGGAGGCTACACCTTC. Encoded protein: CASSRQGWGGYTF.

V usage is TRBV1 and J usage is TRBJ2-1; no check of the table's D call, TRBD2, against the DNA was made. TRBV1 is a documented pseudogene. The CDR3 runs to 16 residues. The CDR3 region has the DNA TGCACCAGCAGCCACCCGGGAAACCAAGCCTACAATGAGCAGTTCTTC. Its protein product is CTSSHPGNQAYNEQFF.

The V call is TRBV27, the J call TRBJ1-1; TRBD1 matches at 7 bases. Looked up from germline, CDR1 is MNHEY and CDR2 is SMNVEV (reference sequence). V lost 5 bases to trimming and J lost 5 bases; unmatched junction nucleotides: 14. The CDR3 covers 16 residues. In DNA, the CDR3 is TGTGCCAGCAGTGCCAAGGACAGGTCCCTAGGGACTGAAGCTTTCTTT. Translation gives CASSAKDRSLGTEAFF.

The V call is TRBV7-9, the J call TRBJ2-7; 7 bases map to TRBD2. With 2 bases clipped from V and 1 base from J, the junction kept 8 bases outside the gene matches. This CDR3 has 16 residues. The germline CDR1 and CDR2 sequences are SEHNR and FQNEAQ (reference sequence). This CDR3 reads CASSLMGGGLSYEQYF. The CDR3 coding sequence is TGTGCCAGCAGCTTAATGGGGGGAGGGTTGTCCTACGAGCAGTACTTC.

The chain recombines TRBV29-1 with TRBJ2-7; tentatively, D is TRBD1 (5 bases). There are 12 residues in the CDR3. The germline gives CDR1 SQVTM, CDR2 ANQGSEA. Between the trimmed V and J ends, which lost 3 bases and 3 bases, there was a span of 9 bases. In DNA, the CDR3 is TGCAGCGTTGAGTCAGGGAACTACGAGCAGTACTTC. Protein: CSVESGNYEQYF.

The rearrangement links TRBV30 to TRBJ2-1; weak D call: TRBD1 (5 bases). V was cut by 5 bases and J by 4 bases, with 12 bases left in between. CDR3 length equals 13 residues. CDR1 and CDR2 from the germline V gene are GTSNPN and SVGIG (reference sequence). Written as DNA, the CDR3 is TGTGCCTGGCAGGGCCATAATTACAATGAGCAGTTCTTC. The encoded protein is CAWQGHNYNEQFF.

The J gene is TRBJ1-5, the V gene TRBV15, with D hard to call. The CDR3 runs 15 residues. V was pared by 3 bases and J by 2 bases, with 11 bases between. CDR1 is LNHNV and CDR2 is YYDKDF in the germline V gene (reference sequence). Here the CDR3 reads CATSSGPGGNQPQHF. The CDR3, as DNA: TGTGCCACCAGCAGTGGTCCCGGGGGCAATCAGCCCCAGCATTTT.

This clone was observed a handful of times. The CDR3 sequence: CASSPGTGSGEQYF. The CDR3 bases are TGCGCCAGCAGCCCCGGGACAGGGTCTGGCGAGCAGTACTTC. The V call is TRBV4-1, the J call TRBJ2-7, with 9 nucleotides matching TRBD1. The CDR3 spans 14 residues. The ends lost 4 bases at V and 6 bases at J; junction bases unmatched: 7. Looked up from germline, CDR1 is MGHRA and CDR2 is YSYEKL.

The chain carries TRBV6-2 or TRBV6-3 and TRBJ1-1; no reliable D call. Trimming removed 0 bases from V and 7 bases from J, with 15 bases in between. CDR3 size: 15 residues. CDR1 is MNHEY and CDR2 is SVGEGT in the germline V gene. CDR3 protein: CASSYSSGEIDEAFF. CDR3 DNA: TGTGCCAGCAGTTACTCGAGCGGGGAGATAGATGAAGCTTTCTTT.

This clone showed up just once. This sequence joins TRBV5-4 and TRBJ2-7; TRBD1 matches at 9 bases. Germline CDR1 is SGHNT and CDR2 is YYREEE (reference sequence). V shed 0 bases and J 5 bases; nucleotides not matched to a gene: 3. The CDR3 runs 14 residues. The CDR3 DNA reads as TGTGCCAGCAGCTTGGGACAGGGGGTCAACGAGCAGTACTTC. It yields the protein CASSLGQGVNEQYF.

The V and J genes are TRBV7-2 and TRBJ2-1, with 7 positions matching TRBD2. J was trimmed by 15 bases and V by 6 bases; bases with no gene match: 2. Germline V gene lookup returns CDR1 SGHTA and CDR2 FQGNSA. This CDR3 region has 9 residues. In nucleotides, the CDR3 is TGTGCCAGCAGTGGGGGGGGGTTCTTC. It is translated as CASSGGGFF.

The rearrangement uses TRBV5-4 and TRBJ1-3, with 7 bases identical to TRBD1. With 4 bases clipped from V and 1 base from J, the junction kept 5 bases outside the gene matches. CDR1 is SGHNT and CDR2 is YYREEE in the germline V gene (reference sequence). The CDR3 length is 15 residues. The CDR3 nucleotides read TGTGCCAGCAGCCCGTCGGGACAGTCTGGAAACACCATATATTTT. This sequence encodes CASSPSGQSGNTIYF.

CDR3: CASSIGTGYGYTF. CDR3 DNA sequence: TGTGCCAGCAGCATTGGCACAGGCTATGGCTACACCTTC. The chain combines TRBV5-6 with TRBJ1-2, with D perhaps matching TRBD1 (5 bases). Trimming cost V 4 bases and J 4 bases, with 11 bases left between them. CDR3 length equals 13 residues. Germline CDR1 SGHDT, CDR2 YYEEEE.

The chain joins TRBV24-1 to TRBJ2-7, with a weak D call TRBD2 (6 bases). CDR3 length: 13 amino acids. CDR1 is KGHDR, CDR2 SFDVKD, per germline. V was trimmed by 5 bases and J by 2 bases, leaving 9 bases between them. Here the CDR3 reads CATSGGVPYEQYF. CDR3 bases: TGTGCCACCAGTGGCGGGGTCCCCTACGAGCAGTACTTC.

This chain links TRBV7-6 with TRBJ2-5; 10 bases fit TRBD1. The junction had 6 bases not matched to a gene; V was cut back by 1 base and J by 7 bases. This CDR3 spans 15 amino acids. The germline V gene encodes CDR1 SGHVS and CDR2 FNYEAQ. The CDR3 is CASSLGRTGGGTQYF. DNA of the CDR3: TGTGCCAGCAGCTTAGGACGGACAGGGGGGGGGACCCAGTACTTC.

The rearrangement joins TRBV6-5 to TRBJ1-6; D unclear. The germline V and J ends were trimmed by 2 bases and 2 bases, with 10 bases remaining between them. Germline V gives CDR1 MNHEY, CDR2 SVGAGI. CDR3 length: 16 amino acids. The DNA of the CDR3 is TGTGCCAGCAGTTACAAGAAGCTCACCTATAATTCACCCCTCCACTTT. This codes for CASSYKKLTYNSPLHF.